The rows below give T cell receptor beta chains drawn from one sample of a study of OX40 agonist ivuxolimab in advanced cancers. The protocol was immunoSEQ multiplex PCR, while the TCRdb copy is restricted to in-frame clones and leaves out a portion. In the table there are 40,000 to 45,000 clones, over 70% of which are singletons. The source was CD4+ or CD8+ T cells sorted from blood, collected in a trial of the OX40 agonist ivuxolimab. The receptors derive from an adult with an advanced solid tumor such as melanoma, head and neck, liver or kidney cancer. The CDR3 runs from the conserved cysteine through the conserved F or W. A D gene is named only where the DNA matches it firmly. The size of a clone is reported for some rows only, either as once, few or many, or as a class for expanded clones.

NA	TRBV19	NA	TRBJ1-5	TGTGCCAGTAGTATAAGAGGGGATAATCAGCCCCAGCATTTT	CASSIRGDNQPQHF
few	TRBV7-2	NA	TRBJ1-5	TGTGCCAGCAGCTTAGGGGGCGGGTCTAATGCTCAGCCCCAGCATTTT	CASSLGGGSNAQPQHF
NA	TRBV28	TRBD1	TRBJ2-7	TGTGCCAGCACCCAAGGCGGGCAGGGGGCTCACGAGCAGTACTTC	CASTQGGQGAHEQYF
NA	TRBV28	NA	TRBJ1-1	TGTGCCAGCAGTTTATTCGCCTCCAGGGGAGGTAAGGCTTTCTTT	CASSLFASRGGKAFF
NA	TRBV7-2	NA	TRBJ2-5	TGTGCCAGCAGCTCGACAGCTATCGGAGAGACCCAGTACTTC	CASSSTAIGETQYF
NA	TRBV6-1	NA	TRBJ1-1	TGTGCCAGCAGTCCGGGATCCTGGGACACTGAAGCTTTCTTT	CASSPGSWDTEAFF
NA	TRBV19	TRBD2	TRBJ2-2	TGTGCCAGTAGTACGCCTAGCGGGCCGCGGAGGAACACCGGGGAGCTGTTTTTT	CASSTPSGPRRNTGELFF
NA	TRBV14	NA	TRBJ1-1	TGTGCCAGCAGCCAAGTGTGGGGAGGAAGCACTGAAGCTTTCTTT	CASSQVWGGSTEAFF
few	TRBV6-1	NA	TRBJ2-7	TGTGCCAGCAGGAGTGTGAGGGGCTACGAGCAGTACTTC	CASRSVRGYEQYF
NA	TRBV7-2	NA	TRBJ1-2	TGTGCCAGCAGCTTAGTGGCAGGGTTACCTAACTATGGCTACACCTTC	CASSLVAGLPNYGYTF
NA	TRBV10-3	NA	TRBJ1-6	TGTGCCATCAGTACCGGGGGACCCCTCCACTTT	CAISTGGPLHF
medium-sized	TRBV7-2	NA	TRBJ2-5	TGTGCCAGCAGCCGCAAGGGGAGAGAGACCCAGTACTTC	CASSRKGRETQYF
few	TRBV4-1	TRBD1	TRBJ1-4	TGCGCCAGCAGCCAAGATTCGGACAGGGGGAATGAAAAACTGTTTTTT	CASSQDSDRGNEKLFF
NA	TRBV5-4	NA	TRBJ2-3	TGTGCCAGGACCTTTGCGGACCTAACTAGCACAGATACGCAGTATTTT	CARTFADLTSTDTQYF
NA	TRBV6-5	TRBD2	TRBJ2-3	TGTGCCAGCAGAGAGGCTAGCGGGAGAACAGATACGCAGTATTTT	CASREASGRTDTQYF
NA	TRBV4-1	TRBD2	TRBJ2-3	TGCGCCAGCAGCCAGGCCGGGACTAGCGGGATAACAGATACGCAGTATTTT	CASSQAGTSGITDTQYF
NA	TRBV6-1	NA	TRBJ2-2	TGTGCCAGCCTTGGGCCCGGGGGAACCGGGGAGCTGTTTTTT	CASLGPGGTGELFF
NA	TRBV28	TRBD1	TRBJ1-2	TGTGCCAGCAGGAAGACAGGGGGCGACGGCTACACCTTC	CASRKTGGDGYTF
once	TRBV6-1	NA	TRBJ1-3	TGTGCCAGCAGCGATACAAGGGGAAACACCATATATTTT	CASSDTRGNTIYF
once	TRBV18	TRBD2	TRBJ2-5	TGTGCCAGCTCACCACCGGTAGTAGCGGGCCAAGAGACCCAGTACTTC	CASSPPVVAGQETQYF
NA	TRBV5-1	NA	TRBJ2-7	TGCGCCAGCAGCCCCGATTTGGGGGCCCACTACGAGCAGTACTTC	CASSPDLGAHYEQYF